The clone carrying this T cell receptor beta chain was recorded at least ten times. This CDR3 has 14 residues. CDR1 and CDR2 (germline): DFQATT, SNEGSKA (reference sequence). Trimming took off 3 bases at V and 4 bases at J, with 13 bases between the two ends. The sample is drawn from a study of Graves' ophthalmopathy and Graves' hyperthyroidism. Using RNA transcripts, the TCR beta CDR3 regions were amplified. RT-PCR in the first round used HTBI primers; a second-round multiplex PCR followed. TCRdb ran MiXCR on the multiplex PCR reads and lists one entry per CDR3 protein. This sample carries hundreds of thousands of distinct CDR3 sequences, about a fifth of them seen once, and the ten largest clones take around 7%.

The origin of this receptor is a woman aged 18-35 years with stable Graves' hyperthyroidism. Some clones in this sample may be carry-over from other donors' samples. Sequenced sample: peripheral blood. The V call is TRBV20-1, the J call TRBJ2-4; D perhaps matches TRBD1 (5 bases). For the CDR3, the DNA is TGCAGTGCTAGTCCTCCAGGGCCAAAAAACATTCAGTACTTC. This encodes CSASPPGPKNIQYF.